The next 26 T cell receptor beta chains were all read from a single sample in a study of regulatory T cells in long-lasting Graves disease (dated by TCRdb to the early 2020s). Explained via the paper, the time point label denotes: newly diagnosed GD, antithyroid drugs for less than 3 months. For both TCR sequencing and RNA sequencing, RNA was extracted from PBMCs using TRIzol. Libraries came from multiplex PCR. TCRdb lists the instrument as Illumina HiSeq 4000. CDR3 regions were amplified by Arm-PCR with iRepertoire HTBI primers to construct TCR beta libraries. In TCRdb, the public reads were trimmed at Q25 with fastp and aligned with MiXCR, with productive beta chains retained. Records with the same CDR3 protein are collapsed into one entry carrying the most frequent genes and DNA. Counted in this sample were about 530,000 distinct CDR3 sequences; around 15% of them appeared once. Roughly 25% of the sample goes to the ten largest clones.

This same sample was also part of a study on T cells in Graves' hyperthyroidism and ophthalmopathy.

Sequenced material: peripheral blood mononuclear cells (PBMCs), taken at new diagnosis, from a patient treated with antithyroid drugs. The source of these receptors is a woman aged 35-60 years with Graves disease. Donor details come from another sample of the same person, matched by shared clones.

This clonotype was seen repeatedly, ten times or more. J is TRBJ1-1 and V is TRBV18; 7 bases agree with TRBD1. The CDR3 has 13 residues. The V gene end was trimmed by 9 bases and the J gene end by 1 base; junction bases not matched to a gene: 5. CDR1 is KGHSH, CDR2 LQKENI, per germline. The CDR3, as DNA: TGTGCCAGACAGACAGGGCAGAACACTGAAGCTTTCTTT. Amino acids: CARQTGQNTEAFF.

Note on this clonotype: It may be a read error: a sequence one base away is much more abundant. The chain employs TRBV28 and TRBJ2-7; D ambiguous. The CDR3 is 14 amino acids. CDR1 and CDR2 (germline): MDHEN, SYDVKM. The ends were cut back, 6 bases at V and 0 bases at J, with 12 bases in the middle. The CDR3, as DNA: TGTGCCAGCAGCCGAGACGCCCTCTCCTACGAGCAGTACTTC. This encodes CASSRDALSYEQYF.

This clonotype has more than one count but fewer than ten. This chain connects TRBV15 to TRBJ2-6; tentatively, D is TRBD2 (5 bases). V shed 3 bases and J shed 4 bases, with 10 bases lying between them. The CDR3 contains 15 residues. Germline-derived CDR1 and CDR2 are LNHNV and YYDKDF (reference sequence). DNA of the CDR3: TGTGCCACCAGCAGGGACCCGGGGGGGGCCAACGTCCTGACTTTC. It codes for CATSRDPGGANVLTF.

For this clonotype: Being one base from a much bigger clone, this may be a read error. V usage is TRBV4-2 and J usage is TRBJ2-1; D assignment may be TRBD1 or TRBD2 (6 bases each). This CDR3 spans 16 amino acids. V lost 0 bases, J lost 10 bases, and 19 bases lay in between. In germline, CDR1 is LGHNA, CDR2 YNFKEQ. The CDR3 region has the DNA TGTGCCAGCAGCCAAGAAGGGGGACTTCGTGGGGGCGAGCAGTTCTTC. It translates to CASSQEGGLRGGEQFF.

The CDR3 reads CASSYALEAFF. CDR3 nucleotide sequence: TGTGCCAGCAGTTACGCGCTTGAAGCTTTCTTT. The gene calls are TRBV6-2 or TRBV6-3 and TRBJ1-1; no reliable D call. The CDR3 has 11 amino acids. Trimming removed 2 bases at V and 7 bases at J, with 5 bases between. Germline-derived CDR1 and CDR2 are MNHEY and SVGEGT.

This clonotype was seen at least ten times. This chain uses TRBV20-1 with TRBJ2-5; D is perhaps TRBD1 or TRBD2 (5 bases each). The CDR3 runs 13 residues. The germline V gene has CDR1 DFQATT and CDR2 SNEGSKA (reference sequence). V was shortened by 6 bases and J by 1 base, with 12 bases between the two germline ends. CDR3 bases: TGCAGTGCCACGGGGCTAACCCAAGAGACCCAGTACTTC. It is translated as CSATGLTQETQYF.

There are many counts of this clonotype. The chain has TRBV28 and TRBJ1-5; 10 nucleotides match TRBD1. From germline, CDR1 is MDHEN and CDR2 SYDVKM. After removal of 10 bases from V and 0 bases from J, the junction contained 9 bases not matched to a gene. The CDR3 is 16 residues long. CDR3 protein: CATWYGTGVSNQPQHF. CDR3 DNA sequence: TGTGCCACCTGGTACGGGACAGGGGTTAGCAATCAGCCCCAGCATTTT.

This clonotype was observed at least ten times. J is TRBJ1-1 and V is TRBV30; the D is unclear. V lost 4 bases and J lost 6, with 3 bases in between. This CDR3 has 9 residues. Germline CDR1 GTSNPN, CDR2 SVGIG (reference sequence). The CDR3 region has the DNA TGTGCCTGGACGTCTGAAGCTTTCTTT. Translated, it gives CAWTSEAFF.

This clonotype was found many times. The chain recombines TRBV3-1 with TRBJ2-5, with TRBD2 as a possible D gene (6 bases). Trimming removed 5 bases from V and 7 bases from J, with 14 bases in between. Germline assignment: CDR1 LGHDT and CDR2 YNNKEL (reference sequence). The CDR3 covers 13 residues. CDR3 DNA: TGTGCCAGCAGCAGCCGGGACTTGGGGACCCAGTACTTC. Protein: CASSSRDLGTQYF.

This clonotype was seen repeatedly, ten times or more. This rearrangement joins TRBV5-1 to TRBJ2-1; D possibly corresponds to TRBD2 (5 bases). CDR3 size: 13 residues. V was clipped by 4 bases and J by 4 bases, with 9 bases between them. CDR1 SGHRS and CDR2 YFSETQ come from the germline V gene. The CDR3: CASSHTSYNEQFF. The DNA for the CDR3 is TGCGCCAGCAGCCATACTAGTTACAATGAGCAGTTCTTC.

In this sample, this clonotype turned up many times. The rearrangement joins TRBV6-1 to TRBJ1-1, with D possibly matching TRBD1 (5 bases). The V gene's germline CDR1 is MNHNS and CDR2 SASEGT. Deletions cut 6 bases from V and 4 bases from J, with 15 bases between. This CDR3 has 14 amino acids. CDR3 in DNA: TGTGCCAGCAGACGAGGGGAGGGAAGCACTGAAGCTTTCTTT. Its protein is CASRRGEGSTEAFF.

This clonotype occurred a few times. V is TRBV20-1 and J is TRBJ1-2; D remains ambiguous. The germline gives CDR1 DFQATT, CDR2 SNEGSKA (reference sequence). The CDR3 is 14 residues long. Trimming pared 3 bases from V and 0 bases from J, leaving 11 bases between. Here the CDR3 reads CSARAGSANYGYTF. Written as DNA, the CDR3 is TGCAGTGCTAGGGCAGGCTCAGCTAACTATGGCTACACCTTC.

This clonotype was recorded at least ten times. V usage is TRBV20-1 and J usage is TRBJ2-1; D ambiguous. CDR3 size: 15 residues. Trimming shortened V by 6 bases and J by 0 bases, and 15 bases separated the two germline ends. The germline CDR1 and CDR2 sequences are DFQATT and SNEGSKA (reference sequence). The CDR3 DNA sequence: TGCAGTGCACCCTCTTCCAGGAGCTCCTACAATGAGCAGTTCTTC. Amino acids: CSAPSSRSSYNEQFF.

This clonotype turned up a few times. The chain joins TRBV12-3 or TRBV12-4 to TRBJ1-3; tentatively, D is TRBD1 (6 bases). The length of the CDR3 is 14 residues. With 7 bases removed from V and 2 bases from J, the gap between germline ends came to 12 bases. The CDR3 DNA follows: TGTGCCAGCACCAAGGGGGGGGCTGGAAACACCATATATTTT. This gives the protein CASTKGGAGNTIYF.

About this clonotype itself: A much bigger clone sits one base away, suggesting this may be a read error. The genes are TRBV3-1 and TRBJ2-7; no reliable D call. The CDR3 contains 10 residues. Germline-derived CDR1 and CDR2 are LGHDT and YNNKEL (reference sequence). Deletions cut 0 bases from V and 12 bases from J, with 6 bases between. CDR3 DNA: TGTGCCAGCAGCCAAGACGCGCTGTACTTC. It yields the protein CASSQDALYF.

This chain joins TRBV7-6 and TRBJ2-1; 12 nucleotides align to TRBD2. Germline trimming cut 7 bases from V and 6 bases from J; bases unmatched to any gene: 1. The CDR3 has 13 residues. The germline V gene encodes CDR1 SGHVS and CDR2 FNYEAQ. The CDR3 here is CASTSGGANEQFF. The CDR3 region has the DNA TGTGCCAGCACTAGCGGGGGGGCCAATGAGCAGTTCTTC.

This clonotype appeared a few times. This rearrangement joins TRBV6-1 to TRBJ2-7, with D possibly TRBD2 on 5 matching bases. V was shortened by 5 bases and J by 6 bases, with 17 bases between the two germline ends. Germline CDR1 reads MNHNS; CDR2 reads SASEGT. The CDR3 contains 14 residues. The CDR3 sequence is CASSLEDSTAEQYF. The DNA of the CDR3 is TGTGCCAGCAGTCTCGAGGACTCCACCGCCGAGCAGTACTTC.

The V call is TRBV24-1, the J call TRBJ1-1, with a tentative D call TRBD1 (5 bases). The CDR3 contains 16 residues. V was clipped by 2 bases and J by 3 bases, with 15 bases between them. Germline V CDR1 and CDR2: KGHDR, SFDVKD. As DNA, the CDR3 is TGTGCCACCAGTGATTGGAAACCCAGGGTAGACACTGAAGCTTTCTTT. It translates to CATSDWKPRVDTEAFF.

In this sample, this clonotype turned up many times. The gene calls are TRBV15 and TRBJ2-7, with 8 bases matching TRBD1. Germline V gene data show CDR1 as LNHNV and CDR2 as YYDKDF (reference sequence). The CDR3 has 16 amino acids. After removal of 1 base from V and 1 base from J, the junction contained 6 bases not matched to a gene. CDR3 sequence (DNA): TGTGCCACCAGCAGAGGAACCGGGACAGGTTCCTACGAGCAGTACTTC. As protein: CATSRGTGTGSYEQYF.

This clonotype was seen at least ten times. The chain joins TRBV19 to TRBJ1-2, with TRBD1 identical over 7 bases. J lost 4 bases, V lost 1 base, and 6 bases had no gene match. The CDR3 runs 15 residues. Germline V gene data show CDR1 as LNHDA and CDR2 as SQIVND (reference sequence). The CDR3 DNA is TGTGCCAGTAGTATAGGTGAAGGGACAGTCTATGGCTACACCTTC. Translated: CASSIGEGTVYGYTF.

To note about this clonotype: This may stem from a read error, because a much larger clone lies one nucleotide away. The rearrangement uses TRBV11-2 and TRBJ1-6; no definite D call. The CDR3 runs to 14 residues. Germline assignment: CDR1 SGHAT and CDR2 FQNNGV. Between the trimmed V and J ends, which lost 7 bases and 10 bases, there was a span of 17 bases. CDR3 DNA sequence: TGTGCCAGCACCCTACGGGATTCCGAATCACCCCTCCACTTT. Its translation: CASTLRDSESPLHF. The full variable domain, completed using reference TRBV11-2 and TRBJ1-6, is EAGVAQSPRYKIIEKRQSVAFWCNPISGHATLYWYQQILGQGPKLLIQFQNNGVVDDSQLPKDRFSAERLKGVDSTLKIQPAKLEDSAVYLCASTLRDSESPLHFGNGTRLTVT.

This clonotype has at least ten counts. V gene TRBV28 combines with J gene TRBJ1-1; 8 bases align to TRBD1. V gave up 2 bases and J gave up 6 bases; unmatched junction bases: 5. Germline V lookup: CDR1 MDHEN, CDR2 SYDVKM. CDR3 length: 14 amino acids. This chain's CDR3 is CASSLDRGSAEAFF. In nucleotides, the CDR3 is TGTGCCAGCAGTTTAGACAGGGGATCCGCTGAAGCTTTCTTT.

This clonotype was recorded many times. The chain couples TRBV5-1 to TRBJ2-3, with unresolved D. Germline-derived CDR1 and CDR2 are SGHRS and YFSETQ. This CDR3 contains 16 residues. Trimming shortened V by 2 bases and J by 0 bases, and 13 bases separated the two germline ends. For the CDR3, the DNA is TGCGCCAGCAGCTTACGGACCGCTACTAGCACAGATACGCAGTATTTT. It encodes CASSLRTATSTDTQYF.

This clonotype showed up many times. V and J are TRBV6-1 and TRBJ1-1; D is unclear. V dropped 0 bases and J dropped 1 base, with 9 bases sitting between them. This CDR3 is built from 15 residues. Per germline, CDR1 MNHNS and CDR2 SASEGT. The CDR3 region is CASSEALRKNTEAFF. The CDR3 DNA follows: TGTGCCAGCAGTGAAGCGCTGAGGAAGAACACTGAAGCTTTCTTT.

This clonotype was detected once. The V call is TRBV4-1, the J call TRBJ1-2, with D possibly being TRBD1 (5 bases). In germline, CDR1 is MGHRA, CDR2 YSYEKL. The CDR3 runs to 16 residues. The V and J ends lost 1 base and 0 bases respectively, with 12 bases between them. The CDR3 coding sequence is TGCGCCAGCAGCCAAGCCGACAGTTACTCTAACTATGGCTACACCTTC. Protein sequence: CASSQADSYSNYGYTF.

To note about this clonotype: Here the CDR3 omits its conserved ending phenylalanine or tryptophan, so a read error is the likely source. The rearrangement uses TRBV7-8 and TRBJ1-2; no reliable D call. V gave up 1 base and J gave up 5 bases, with 11 bases separating them. This CDR3 region has 14 residues. The germline V gene has CDR1 SGHVS and CDR2 FQNEAQ. CDR3 bases: TGTGCCAGCAGCTTAGATCGGGATAGGTATGGCTACACCCTC. Protein product: CASSLDRDRYGYTL.